The 10 T cell receptor beta chains below come from one sample, sequenced in a study of immune evolution from preneoplasia to lung adenocarcinoma. Profiled with immunoSEQ multiplex PCR; TCRdb holds only in-frame clones, not every one. Of some 4,900 clones detected, 75% to 80% appear once; the ten largest clones hold roughly 25%. The specimen was FFPE normal lung tissue adjacent to the tumor. The receptors were sampled from a person between 55 and 69 years old with lung adenocarcinoma.

V gene TRBV5-1 combines with J gene TRBJ2-7; D gene uncertain. Germline CDR1 is SGHRS and CDR2 is YFSETQ. The CDR3 extends over 11 amino acids. The ends were cut back, 4 bases at V and 4 bases at J, with 6 bases in the middle. CDR3 DNA sequence: TGCGCCAGCAGCGCGTCATACGAGCAGTACTTC. This translates into CASSASYEQYF.

The rearrangement joins TRBV7-8 to TRBJ2-3, with TRBD2 matching over 9 bases. J gave up 0 bases and V 3 bases, and 4 bases lay outside the gene matches. The CDR3 runs to 16 residues. From germline, CDR1 is SGHVS and CDR2 FQNEAQ. CDR3 nucleotide sequence: TGTGCCAGCAGCTTTCTAGCGGGGCTCAGCACAGATACGCAGTATTTT. Amino acids: CASSFLAGLSTDTQYF.

The chain employs TRBV19 and TRBJ1-1; 7 bases fit TRBD1. Trimming took 2 bases from V and 5 from J; bases not matched to a gene: 8. CDR3 length: 15 amino acids. CDR1 LNHDA and CDR2 SQIVND come from the germline V gene (reference sequence). The CDR3 nucleotides are TGTGCCAGTAGTATAATCCAGGGGGTGGATACTGAAGCTTTCTTT. It translates to CASSIIQGVDTEAFF. Supplemented by reference TRBV19 and TRBJ1-1, the full variable domain reads DGGITQSPKYLFRKEGQNVTLSCEQNLNHDAMYWYRQDPGQGLRLIYYSQIVNDFQKGDIAEGYSVSREKKESFPLTVTSAQKNPTAFYLCASSIIQGVDTEAFFGQGTRLTVV.

V is TRBV7-8 and J is TRBJ2-7, with 7 bases lining up with TRBD2. The trim removed 0 bases at V and 5 bases at J, leaving 4 bases unmatched. This CDR3 contains 14 residues. Germline V lookup: CDR1 SGHVS, CDR2 FQNEAQ. CDR3 loop: CASSLAETSNEQYF. In DNA, the CDR3 is TGTGCCAGCAGCTTAGCGGAGACTAGCAACGAGCAGTACTTC.

The V gene is TRBV5-6, the J gene TRBJ2-1, with D unresolved. CDR1 and CDR2 from the germline V gene are SGHDT and YYEEEE. The CDR3 spans 15 residues. The germline V and J ends were trimmed by 0 bases and 2 bases, with 9 bases remaining between them. For the CDR3, the DNA is TGTGCCAGCAGCTTGGAAGGGCACCCCTACAATGAGCAGTTCTTC. It specifies CASSLEGHPYNEQFF.

The rearrangement uses TRBV6-1 and TRBJ1-4; weak D call: TRBD1 (5 bases). CDR3 length equals 14 residues. Germline values: CDR1 MNHNS, CDR2 SASEGT. Trimming removed 5 bases at V and 0 bases at J, with 7 bases between. CDR3 protein: CASSLTATNEKLFF. CDR3 coding DNA: TGTGCCAGCAGTTTGACAGCAACTAATGAAAAACTGTTTTTT.

The J gene is TRBJ1-5, the V gene TRBV28, with 11 bases that match TRBD1. Losses at the gene ends were 6 bases for V and 7 bases for J; bases not matched to a gene: 8. Germline V gene lookup returns CDR1 MDHEN and CDR2 SYDVKM. The CDR3 runs 15 residues. CDR3 sequence: CASRPGQGEVQPQHF. DNA for the CDR3: TGTGCCAGCAGACCGGGACAGGGGGAGGTGCAGCCCCAGCATTTT.

This clone has only one observation. The chain couples TRBV14 to TRBJ1-6; the D gene is possibly TRBD1 (6 bases). With 5 bases removed from V and 11 bases from J, the gap between germline ends came to 19 bases. Per germline, CDR1 SGHDN and CDR2 FVKESK. This CDR3 comprises 15 residues. CDR3 loop: CASSNRGGPGPPLHF. CDR3 DNA sequence: TGTGCCAGCAGCAATAGGGGGGGGCCAGGGCCACCCCTCCACTTT. Drawing the rest from reference TRBV14 and TRBJ1-6, the complete variable domain is EAGVTQFPSHSVIEKGQTVTLRCDPISGHDNLYWYRRVMGKEIKFLLHFVKESKQDESGMPNNRFLAERTGGTYSTLKVQPAELEDSGVYFCASSNRGGPGPPLHFGNGTRLTVT.

V is TRBV10-3 and J is TRBJ2-7; 13 bases are shared with TRBD2. Trimming at V came to 11 bases and at J to 6 bases, leaving 7 bases not matched to a gene. The germline gives CDR1 ENHRY, CDR2 SYGVKD. The CDR3 extends over 13 amino acids. The DNA of the CDR3 is TGTGCCTCCCAGACTAGCGGGAGGCCCGAGCAGTACTTC. This sequence encodes CASQTSGRPEQYF.

This chain links TRBV18 with TRBJ1-1; D gene uncertain. The germline gives CDR1 KGHSH, CDR2 LQKENI. CDR3 length: 12 residues. The V end lost 5 bases, the J end lost 0 bases, and 4 bases lay between the germline ends. The CDR3 coding sequence is TGTGCCAGCTCAACCATGAACACTGAAGCTTTCTTT. As protein: CASSTMNTEAFF.